These T cell receptor beta chains were read from a single sample in a study of blood T cell repertoires in COVID-19. TCRdb's copy holds only in-frame clones and misses some; the assay was immunoSEQ multiplex PCR. The data hold 250,000 to 300,000 clones, with around 81% observed a single time. The sample comprised peripheral blood. Every receptor here comes from a woman aged 55-75 years with active or convalescent COVID-19. Each CDR3 is given with its conserved first and last residue. The order of the fields is D gene, V gene, J gene, CDR3 protein. The D gene is left open where the match is weak.

>TRBD2|TRBV5-1|TRBJ2-5
CASSLVVGEGETQYF
>NA|TRBV5-1|TRBJ2-5
CASSLAGARETQYF
>NA|TRBV4-3|TRBJ2-7
CASSQDIAAPRAQYF
>TRBD2|TRBV7-2|TRBJ2-1
CASSLFSRGAGEQFF
>NA|TRBV15|TRBJ2-7
CATSRDAGRYEQYF
>NA|TRBV3-1/TRBV3-2|TRBJ1-3
CASSQVSRTLVGRNTIYF
>NA|TRBV9|TRBJ2-7
CASSVEDSSSYEQYF
>TRBD1|TRBV4-1|TRBJ2-7
CASSLMTGGEQYF
>TRBD1|TRBV9|TRBJ2-7
CASSPHGDRSSYEQYF
>NA|TRBV7-8|TRBJ1-1
CASSLVEGVAFF
>NA|TRBV10-3|TRBJ2-3
CAISETQEGTDTQYF
>TRBD1|TRBV27|TRBJ1-6
CASKQGSGYNSPLHF
>NA|TRBV6-5|TRBJ2-1
CASRIQALNHNEQFF
>TRBD2|TRBV29-1|TRBJ2-5
CSVQRGAGETQYF
>TRBD2|TRBV24-1|TRBJ2-5
CATSGGTSGIQETQYF
>TRBD1|TRBV19|TRBJ1-4
CASRSRDRDDEKLFF
>NA|TRBV2|TRBJ1-6
CASKVGMWFHF
>NA|TRBV5-6|TRBJ1-3
CASALRGSGNTIYF
>NA|TRBV30|TRBJ2-7
CAWSVRRKAGVSYEQYF
>NA|TRBV20-1|TRBJ1-2
CSASTGVQGYTF
>TRBD2|TRBV7-9|TRBJ2-1
CASSSVAGGLNEQFF
>TRBD2|TRBV25-1|TRBJ2-7
CASTPPRGGPSSYEQYF
>NA|TRBV19|TRBJ1-2
CASSSDSEVILGYTF
>NA|TRBV5-6|TRBJ2-1
CASSLGGIAGEQFF
>NA|TRBV10-1|TRBJ2-3
CASSESWGLEKTDTQYF
>TRBD1|TRBV13|TRBJ1-2
CASSRFTGGAGYTF
>TRBD1|TRBV18|TRBJ1-5
CASSPTGQGTQPQHF
>NA|TRBV18|TRBJ1-5
CASSHEGNQPQHF
>TRBD1|TRBV11-1|TRBJ2-7
CASSLESDRGEQYF
>TRBD1|TRBV10-2|TRBJ1-5
CASRGTGVNQPQHF
>TRBD2|TRBV4-1|TRBJ2-1
CASSQQAGGAYNEQFF
>NA|TRBV29-1|TRBJ1-2
CSVVGTGLDGYTF
>NA|TRBV11-2|TRBJ1-5
CASSLGRSNQPQHF
>NA|TRBV19|TRBJ2-7
CASKPLVNGFEQYF
>TRBD1|TRBV30|TRBJ1-3
CAWSETGGFGNTIYF
>NA|TRBV19|TRBJ1-6
CASSMTAGWLNSPLHF
>TRBD2|TRBV6-2/TRBV6-3|TRBJ2-3
CASSPGLAGPHWGYTDTQYF
>NA|TRBV5-1|TRBJ1-6
CASSLFPEEDSPLHF
>TRBD1|TRBV29-1|TRBJ2-3
CSGAQGSSDTQYF
>TRBD1|TRBV30|TRBJ1-2
CAWRETGDIYGYTF
>TRBD2|TRBV3-1/TRBV3-2|TRBJ2-3
CASSQGLAGDHTDTQYF
>TRBD2|TRBV2|TRBJ2-7
CASSDQRGGTYEQYF
>NA|TRBV9|TRBJ2-1
CASSVGYRTYNEQFF
>TRBD1|TRBV5-5|TRBJ2-1
CASSLVGQGKNEQFF
>TRBD2|TRBV9|TRBJ2-3
CASSVPLAGSGGDTQYF
>TRBD1|TRBV7-9|TRBJ1-2
CASSLETGGNYGYTF
>NA|TRBV12-5|TRBJ1-4
CASGLGDTQLFF
>NA|TRBV6-5|TRBJ2-7
CASSYSGGAEQYF
>TRBD1|TRBV7-2|TRBJ2-7
CASSGQGAYEQYF
>TRBD2|TRBV5-1|TRBJ2-1
CASSPAGGHYNEQFF
>NA|TRBV19|TRBJ1-5
CASSHQGNQPQHF
>TRBD1|TRBV4-3|TRBJ1-1
CASSQRQGSPTEAFF
>TRBD1|TRBV5-1|TRBJ1-1
CASSFQTGPNTEAFF
>NA|TRBV5-1|TRBJ2-1
CASSLLTGKQFF
>TRBD1|TRBV18|TRBJ2-5
CASSPMQGARETQYF